The 15 T cell receptor beta chains below were found in one sample sequenced in a study of blood T cells in healthy people across ages. Sample-barcoded 5' priming and a J-beta primer mix drove a second PCR of about 6 to 12 cycles. MiXCR, run by TCRdb on the 5' RACE reads, gives a single entry per CDR3 protein. The sample consists of roughly 1.7 million distinct CDR3 sequences, about 31% of them appearing once. The sequencing sample was made of blood. The source is a woman in her twenties or thirties in good health.

The CDR3 sequence is CASSQDGGGNTEAFF. In DNA, the CDR3 is TGCGCCAGCAGCCAAGATGGGGGGGGGAACACTGAAGCTTTCTTT. The chain carries TRBV4-1 and TRBJ1-1; TRBD1 might be the D (5 bases). From germline, CDR1 is MGHRA and CDR2 YSYEKL. The V end lost 0 bases, the J end lost 1 base, and 9 bases lay between the germline ends. This CDR3 is built from 15 residues.

This clonotype was counted only a few times. This sequence joins TRBV29-1 and TRBJ2-3; D is unclear. The CDR3 is 13 amino acids. Looked up from germline, CDR1 is SQVTM and CDR2 is ANQGSEA. Between the trimmed V and J ends, which lost 5 bases and 1 base, there was a span of 10 bases. CDR3 residues: CSVYGGRTDTQYF. CDR3 nucleotides: TGCAGCGTTTACGGCGGACGCACAGATACGCAGTATTTT.

To note about this clonotype: The CDR3 carries no conserved terminal phenylalanine or tryptophan, so it likely arises from a read error. The chain recombines TRBV7-9 with TRBJ2-2; 7 nucleotides line up with TRBD2. Germline values: CDR1 SEHNR, CDR2 FQNEAQ (reference sequence). The V gene end was trimmed by 5 bases and the J gene end by 4 bases; junction bases not matched to a gene: 7. This CDR3 spans 15 amino acids. The CDR3 reads CASSGRPGGTGELFC. The CDR3 nucleotides are TGTGCCAGCAGCGGACGTCCGGGGGGCACCGGGGAGCTGTTTTGT.

The chain combines TRBV12-3 or TRBV12-4 with TRBJ2-3, with 13 bases matching TRBD2. Trimming cost V 4 bases and J 0 bases; bases outside gene matches: 7. The CDR3 has 18 amino acids. The CDR3 is CASSWGRLAGGSTDTQYF. DNA for the CDR3: TGTGCCAGCAGTTGGGGCAGACTAGCGGGGGGAAGCACAGATACGCAGTATTTT.

This clonotype was seen at least ten times. The rearrangement uses TRBV25-1 and TRBJ2-3; 7 nucleotides match TRBD2. CDR1 MGHDK and CDR2 SYGVNS come from the germline V gene. Losses at the gene ends were 3 bases for V and 2 bases for J; bases not matched to a gene: 5. The CDR3 is made up of 15 amino acids. The CDR3 loop is CASSDMGGVTDTQYF. CDR3 bases: TGTGCCAGCAGTGATATGGGGGGGGTCACAGATACGCAGTATTTT.

Here the CDR3 DNA reads TGTGCCAGCAGCCTGGAGCGATCGGGGGGCACGGACAATGAGCAGTTCTTC. It yields the protein CASSLERSGGTDNEQFF. The rearrangement uses TRBV3-1 and TRBJ2-1; possibly TRBD2 for D (7 bases). V shed 4 bases and J shed 5 bases, with 21 bases lying between them. Germline V gene data show CDR1 as LGHDT and CDR2 as YNNKEL (reference sequence). The CDR3 is 17 residues long.

V and J are TRBV3-1 and TRBJ2-7, with D possibly being TRBD1 (5 bases). V was cut by 5 bases and J by 5 bases, with 16 bases left in between. This CDR3 region has 14 residues. Per the germline V gene, CDR1 is LGHDT and CDR2 is YNNKEL (reference sequence). CDR3 sequence: CASSSTVQGHEQYF. In DNA form, the CDR3 reads TGTGCCAGCAGCTCGACAGTTCAAGGCCACGAGCAGTACTTC.

This clonotype came up a few times. V is TRBV15 and J is TRBJ2-7; tentatively, D is TRBD1 (5 bases). CDR3 size: 14 residues. CDR1 and CDR2 (germline): LNHNV, YYDKDF (reference sequence). The V gene lost 0 bases and the J gene lost 2 bases, with 8 bases spanning the gap. The DNA for the CDR3 is TGTGCCACCAGCAGAGAAGGGGCCCCCTACGAGCAGTACTTC. Its translation is CATSREGAPYEQYF. The variable domain in full, with the rest retrieved from reference TRBV15 and TRBJ2-7, is DAMVIQNPRYQVTQFGKPVTLSCSQTLNHNVMYWYQQKSSQAPKLLFHYYDKDFNNEADTPDNFQSRRPNTSFCFLDIRSPGLGDTAMYLCATSREGAPYEQYFGPGTRLTVT.

V and J are TRBV5-1 and TRBJ1-2, with 7 bases that match TRBD1. Germline CDR1 reads SGHRS; CDR2 reads YFSETQ. V was pared by 4 bases and J by 3 bases, with 15 bases of the junction left unmatched. This CDR3 spans 17 amino acids. Here the CDR3 DNA reads TGCGCCAGCAGCGAACCTACCGGGACAGAGTTTTACTATGGCTACACCTTC. Residues: CASSEPTGTEFYYGYTF.

This clonotype appeared a few times. The chain is built from TRBV20-1 and TRBJ2-7, with unresolved D. The CDR3 runs 14 residues. Per germline, CDR1 DFQATT and CDR2 SNEGSKA (reference sequence). V lost 1 base to trimming and J lost 2 bases, with 12 bases between them. CDR3 in amino acids: CSARGLESTYEQYF. In DNA form, the CDR3 reads TGCAGTGCTAGAGGCCTTGAATCCACCTACGAGCAGTACTTC.

The chain recombines TRBV6-2 or TRBV6-3 with TRBJ2-5; 9 nucleotides agree with TRBD2. V shed 4 bases and J 2 bases; nucleotides not matched to a gene: 5. The CDR3 totals 15 residues. From germline, CDR1 is MNHEY and CDR2 SVGEGT. CDR3 sequence reads: CASSWAGGPQETQYF. CDR3 nucleotide sequence: TGTGCCAGCAGTTGGGCGGGGGGGCCTCAAGAGACCCAGTACTTC.

In its sample, this clonotype was seen many times. At one end, the junction sequence differs from germline, possibly due to a read error. The genes are TRBV5-1 and TRBJ2-1; TRBD2 aligns across 8 bases. This CDR3 comprises 13 residues. Germline V gene sequence: CDR1 SGHRS, CDR2 YFSETQ. Written as DNA, the CDR3 is TGTGCCAGCAGCCTCAGCGGGAGCAATGAGCAGTTCTTC. This gives the protein CASSLSGSNEQFF.

This clonotype was observed many times. This chain joins TRBV7-9 and TRBJ2-5, with a tentative D call TRBD1 (7 bases). Per germline, CDR1 SEHNR and CDR2 FQNEAQ (reference sequence). The V end was cut by 4 bases, the J end by 5 bases, with 14 bases between. The CDR3 loop spans 14 amino acids. The CDR3 region is CASSSGGTAETQYF. As DNA, the CDR3 is TGTGCCAGCAGCTCAGGCGGGACAGCCGAGACCCAGTACTTC.

The chain has TRBV20-1 and TRBJ2-6; a possible D gene is TRBD2 (5 bases). The CDR3 loop spans 15 amino acids. Germline V gives CDR1 DFQATT, CDR2 SNEGSKA (reference sequence). The V end lost 0 bases, the J end lost 2 bases, and 8 bases lay between the germline ends. The CDR3 sequence: CSARDLEAGANVLTF. DNA for the CDR3: TGCAGTGCTAGAGATCTGGAGGCTGGGGCCAACGTCCTGACTTTC.

This clonotype was picked up many times. The genes are TRBV7-6 and TRBJ2-5, with D possibly matching TRBD2 (5 bases). V was clipped by 5 bases and J by 1 base, with 8 bases between them. The CDR3 has 13 amino acids. Germline assignment: CDR1 SGHVS and CDR2 FNYEAQ. The DNA of the CDR3 is TGTGCCAGCAGCCGGACTTTCCAAGAGACCCAGTACTTC. Translated: CASSRTFQETQYF.